The clone carrying this TCR beta chain was counted a single time. This sample was included in a study of control samples from healthy donors and cancer patients. Sequencing used immunoSEQ multiplex PCR; TCRdb keeps in-frame clones, though not all of them. The sample carries roughly 88,000 clones, roughly 91% recorded once. The germline gives CDR1 SGHVS, CDR2 FQNEAQ. V shed 0 bases and J shed 3 bases, with 5 bases lying between them. This CDR3 is built from 13 residues. The receptor was isolated from a man aged 50-60 years in good health. The chain recombines TRBV7-8 with TRBJ1-1, with D uncertain. The sequencing input was blood. The CDR3 DNA is TGTGCCAGCAGCTTAGCGGCTGACACTGAAGCTTTCTTT. It specifies CASSLAADTEAFF.